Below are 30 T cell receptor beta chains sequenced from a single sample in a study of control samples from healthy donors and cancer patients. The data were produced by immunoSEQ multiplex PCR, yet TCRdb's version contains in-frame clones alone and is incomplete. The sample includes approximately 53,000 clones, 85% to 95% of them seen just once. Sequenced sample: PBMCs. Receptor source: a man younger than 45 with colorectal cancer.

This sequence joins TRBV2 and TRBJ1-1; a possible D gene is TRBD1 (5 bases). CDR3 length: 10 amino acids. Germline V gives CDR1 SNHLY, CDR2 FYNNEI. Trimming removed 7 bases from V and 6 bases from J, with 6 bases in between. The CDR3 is CASMGAEAFF. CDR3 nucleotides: TGTGCCAGCATGGGGGCTGAAGCTTTCTTT.

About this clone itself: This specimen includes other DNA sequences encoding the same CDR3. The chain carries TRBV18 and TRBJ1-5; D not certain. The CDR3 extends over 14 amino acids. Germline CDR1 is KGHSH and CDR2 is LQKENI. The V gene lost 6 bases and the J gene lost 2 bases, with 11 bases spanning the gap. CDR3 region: CASSPSRGNQPQHF. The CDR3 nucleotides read TGTGCCAGCTCCCCCTCACGCGGCAATCAGCCCCAGCATTTT.

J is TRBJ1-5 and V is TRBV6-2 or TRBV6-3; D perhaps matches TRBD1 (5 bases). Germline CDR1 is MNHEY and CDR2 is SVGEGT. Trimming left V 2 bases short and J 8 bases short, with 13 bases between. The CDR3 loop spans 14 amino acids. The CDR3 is CASSYGQGAKPQHF. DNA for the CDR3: TGTGCCAGCAGTTACGGGCAGGGCGCAAAGCCCCAGCATTTT.

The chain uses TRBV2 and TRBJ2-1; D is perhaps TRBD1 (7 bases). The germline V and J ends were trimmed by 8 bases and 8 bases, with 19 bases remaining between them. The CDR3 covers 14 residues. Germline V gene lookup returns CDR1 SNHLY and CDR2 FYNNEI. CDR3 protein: CASAGLYQGDEQFF. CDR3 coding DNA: TGTGCCAGCGCTGGACTATATCAGGGGGATGAGCAGTTCTTC.

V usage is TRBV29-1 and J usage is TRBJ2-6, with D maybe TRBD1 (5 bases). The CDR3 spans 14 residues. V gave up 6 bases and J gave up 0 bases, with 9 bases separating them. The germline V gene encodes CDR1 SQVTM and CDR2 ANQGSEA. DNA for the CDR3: TGCAGCGTCACAGGTATCTCTGGGGCCAACGTCCTGACTTTC. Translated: CSVTGISGANVLTF. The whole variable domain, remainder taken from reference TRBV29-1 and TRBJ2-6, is SAVISQKPSRDICQRGTSLTIQCQVDSQVTMMFWYRQQPGQSLTLIATANQGSEATYESGFVIDKFPISRPNLTFSTLTVSNMSPEDSSIYLCSVTGISGANVLTFGAGSRLTVL.

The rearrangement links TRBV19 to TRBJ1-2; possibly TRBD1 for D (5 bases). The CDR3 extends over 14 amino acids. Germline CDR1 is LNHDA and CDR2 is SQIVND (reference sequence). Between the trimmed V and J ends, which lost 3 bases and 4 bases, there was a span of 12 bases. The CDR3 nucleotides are TGTGCCAGTAGTATCCTCCAGGGAGGCTATGGCTACACCTTC. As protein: CASSILQGGYGYTF. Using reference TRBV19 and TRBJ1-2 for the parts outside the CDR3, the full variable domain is DGGITQSPKYLFRKEGQNVTLSCEQNLNHDAMYWYRQDPGQGLRLIYYSQIVNDFQKGDIAEGYSVSREKKESFPLTVTSAQKNPTAFYLCASSILQGGYGYTFGSGTRLTVV.

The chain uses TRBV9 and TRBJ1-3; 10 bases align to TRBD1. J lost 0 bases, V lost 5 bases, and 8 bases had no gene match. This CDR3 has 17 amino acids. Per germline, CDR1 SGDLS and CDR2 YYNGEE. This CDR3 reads CASSSGTGDFSGNTIYF. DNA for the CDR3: TGTGCCAGCAGTTCGGGGACAGGGGACTTCTCTGGAAACACCATATATTTT.

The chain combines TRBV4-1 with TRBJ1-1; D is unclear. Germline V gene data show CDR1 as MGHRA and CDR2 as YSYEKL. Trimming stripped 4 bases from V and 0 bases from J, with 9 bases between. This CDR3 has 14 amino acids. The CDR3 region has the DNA TGCGCCAGCAGCCCACCCCCCATGAACACTGAAGCTTTCTTT. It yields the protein CASSPPPMNTEAFF.

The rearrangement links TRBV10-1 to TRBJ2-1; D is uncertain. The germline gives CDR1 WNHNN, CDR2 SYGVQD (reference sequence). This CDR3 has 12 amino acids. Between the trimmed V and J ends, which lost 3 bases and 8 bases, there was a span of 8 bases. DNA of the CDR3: TGCGCCAGCAGTGACACGCCGGATGAGCAGTTCTTC. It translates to CASSDTPDEQFF.

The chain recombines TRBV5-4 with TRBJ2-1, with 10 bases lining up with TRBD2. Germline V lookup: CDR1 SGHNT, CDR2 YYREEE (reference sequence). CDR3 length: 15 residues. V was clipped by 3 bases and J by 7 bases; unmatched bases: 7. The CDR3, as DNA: TGTGCCAGCAGCTCGGAGCGGGGGGGCTGGAATGAGCAGTTCTTC. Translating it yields CASSSERGGWNEQFF.

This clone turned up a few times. The CDR3 region is CASSRSGKGTYEQYF. The CDR3 coding sequence is TGTGCCAGCAGTCGCTCAGGGAAGGGCACCTACGAGCAGTACTTC. V gene TRBV6-5 combines with J gene TRBJ2-7; maybe TRBD1 (5 bases). CDR3 length: 15 residues. The germline CDR1 and CDR2 sequences are MNHEY and SVGAGI. Trimming took off 5 bases at V and 2 bases at J, with 16 bases between the two ends.

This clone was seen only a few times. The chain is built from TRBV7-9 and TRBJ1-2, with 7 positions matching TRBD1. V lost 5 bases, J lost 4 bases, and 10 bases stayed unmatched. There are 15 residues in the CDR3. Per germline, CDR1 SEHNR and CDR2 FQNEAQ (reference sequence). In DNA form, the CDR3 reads TGTGCCAGCAGCCCGAGACAGGGTGAGGGCTATGGCTACACCTTC. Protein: CASSPRQGEGYGYTF.

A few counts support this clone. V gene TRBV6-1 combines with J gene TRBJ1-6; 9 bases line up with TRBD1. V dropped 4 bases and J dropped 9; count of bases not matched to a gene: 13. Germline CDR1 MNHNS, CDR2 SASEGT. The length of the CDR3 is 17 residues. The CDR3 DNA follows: TGTGCCAGCAGTGTCGAAATAAAGGGACAGGGTGGTTCACCCCTCCACTTT. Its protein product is CASSVEIKGQGGSPLHF.

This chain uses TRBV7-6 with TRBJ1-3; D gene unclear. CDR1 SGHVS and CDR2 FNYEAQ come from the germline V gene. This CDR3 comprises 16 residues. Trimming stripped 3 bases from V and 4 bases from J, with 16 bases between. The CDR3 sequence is CASSFTRPAEGNTIYF. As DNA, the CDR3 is TGTGCCAGCAGCTTCACCAGGCCCGCTGAGGGAAACACCATATATTTT.

CDR3: CASSGTVGYGNTIYF. In DNA form, the CDR3 reads TGTGCCAGCAGCGGGACAGTCGGATACGGAAACACCATATATTTT. This chain connects TRBV9 to TRBJ1-3; TRBD1 is a possible D gene (6 bases). CDR3 length: 15 amino acids. V was clipped by 3 bases and J by 4 bases, with 14 bases between them. Per germline, CDR1 SGDLS and CDR2 YYNGEE.

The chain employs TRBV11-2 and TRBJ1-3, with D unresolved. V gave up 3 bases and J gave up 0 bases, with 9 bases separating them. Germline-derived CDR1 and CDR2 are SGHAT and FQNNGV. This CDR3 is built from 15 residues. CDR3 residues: CASSLGGSSGNTIYF. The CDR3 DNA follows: TGTGCCAGCAGCTTGGGTGGGAGCTCTGGAAACACCATATATTTT.

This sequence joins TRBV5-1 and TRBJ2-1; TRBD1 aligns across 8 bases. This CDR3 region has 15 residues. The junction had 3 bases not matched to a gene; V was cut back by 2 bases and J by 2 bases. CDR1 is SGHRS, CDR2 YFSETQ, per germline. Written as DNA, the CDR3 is TGCGCCAGCAGCTTACAGACAGGGGCCTACAATGAGCAGTTCTTC. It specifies CASSLQTGAYNEQFF.

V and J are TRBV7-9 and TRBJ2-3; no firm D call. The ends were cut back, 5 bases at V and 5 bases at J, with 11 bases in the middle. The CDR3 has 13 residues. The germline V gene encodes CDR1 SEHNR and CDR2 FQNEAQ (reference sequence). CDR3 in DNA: TGTGCCAGCAGCCTCTTGGACGTAGATACGCAGTATTTT. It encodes CASSLLDVDTQYF.

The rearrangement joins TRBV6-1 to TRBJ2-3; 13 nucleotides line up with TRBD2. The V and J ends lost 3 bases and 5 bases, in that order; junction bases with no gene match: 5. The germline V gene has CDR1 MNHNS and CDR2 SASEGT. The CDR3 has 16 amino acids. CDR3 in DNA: TGTGCCAGCAGTGAGTCCGGGACTAGCGGGGTAGATACGCAGTATTTT. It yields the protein CASSESGTSGVDTQYF.

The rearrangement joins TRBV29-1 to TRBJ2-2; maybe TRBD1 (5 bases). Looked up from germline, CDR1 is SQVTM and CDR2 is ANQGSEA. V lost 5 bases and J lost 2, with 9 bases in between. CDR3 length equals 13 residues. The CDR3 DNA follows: TGCAGCGTTAGCAGGACAAACACCGGGGAGCTGTTTTTT. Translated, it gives CSVSRTNTGELFF.

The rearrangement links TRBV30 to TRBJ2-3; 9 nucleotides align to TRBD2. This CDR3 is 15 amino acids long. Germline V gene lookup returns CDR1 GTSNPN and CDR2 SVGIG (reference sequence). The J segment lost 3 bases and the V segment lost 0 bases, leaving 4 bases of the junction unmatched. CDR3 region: CAWSVTLAGTDTQYF. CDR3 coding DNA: TGTGCCTGGAGTGTAACGCTAGCGGGAACAGATACGCAGTATTTT.

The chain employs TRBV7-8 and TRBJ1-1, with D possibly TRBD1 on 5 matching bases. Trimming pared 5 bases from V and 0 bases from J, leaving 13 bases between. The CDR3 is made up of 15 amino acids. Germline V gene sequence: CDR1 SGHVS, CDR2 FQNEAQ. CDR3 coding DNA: TGTGCCAGCAGCCCGAGACAGATCATGAACACTGAAGCTTTCTTT. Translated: CASSPRQIMNTEAFF.

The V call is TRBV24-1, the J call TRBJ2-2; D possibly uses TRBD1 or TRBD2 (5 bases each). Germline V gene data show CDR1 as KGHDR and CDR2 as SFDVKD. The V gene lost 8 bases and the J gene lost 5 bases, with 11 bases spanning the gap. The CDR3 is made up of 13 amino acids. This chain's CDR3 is CATTEGLTGELFF. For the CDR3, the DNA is TGTGCCACCACCGAGGGGCTGACCGGGGAGCTGTTTTTT.

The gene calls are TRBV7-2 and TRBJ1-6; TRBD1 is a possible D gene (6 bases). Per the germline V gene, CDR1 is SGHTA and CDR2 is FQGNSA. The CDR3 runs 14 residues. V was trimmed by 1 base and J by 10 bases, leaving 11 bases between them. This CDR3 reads CASSLEGGNSPLHF. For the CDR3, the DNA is TGTGCCAGCAGCTTAGAAGGGGGGAACTCACCCCTCCACTTT. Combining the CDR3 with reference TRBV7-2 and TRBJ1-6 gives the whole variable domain GAGVSQSPSNKVTEKGKDVELRCDPISGHTALYWYRQSLGQGLEFLIYFQGNSAPDKSGLPSDRFSAERTGGSVSTLTIQRTQQEDSAVYLCASSLEGGNSPLHFGNGTRLTVT.

The CDR3 loop reads CASSQQGHGVDTQYF. The CDR3 bases are TGTGCCAGCAGCCAACAGGGTCACGGGGTAGATACGCAGTATTTT. The chain joins TRBV3-1 (or the pseudogene TRBV3-2) to TRBJ2-3; tentatively, D is TRBD1 or TRBD2 (5 bases each). The germline V and J ends were trimmed by 2 bases and 5 bases, with 14 bases remaining between them. Germline CDR1 and CDR2: LGHDT and YNNKEL (reference sequence). CDR3 length: 15 residues.

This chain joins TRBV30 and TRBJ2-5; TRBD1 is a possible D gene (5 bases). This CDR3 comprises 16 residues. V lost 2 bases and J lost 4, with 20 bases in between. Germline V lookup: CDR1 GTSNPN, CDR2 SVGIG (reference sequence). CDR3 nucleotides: TGTGCCTGGAGTAAAGTGGGCAGGGTAAGAGGAGAGACCCAGTACTTC. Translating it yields CAWSKVGRVRGETQYF.

The CDR3 DNA is TGTGCCAGCAGCCCCTTCCTTAATTCACCCCTCCACTTT. It translates to CASSPFLNSPLHF. This rearrangement joins TRBV7-2 to TRBJ1-6; D unclear. The CDR3 has 13 residues. Germline lookup yields CDR1 SGHTA and CDR2 FQGNSA. Trimming pared 5 bases from V and 6 bases from J, leaving 8 bases between.

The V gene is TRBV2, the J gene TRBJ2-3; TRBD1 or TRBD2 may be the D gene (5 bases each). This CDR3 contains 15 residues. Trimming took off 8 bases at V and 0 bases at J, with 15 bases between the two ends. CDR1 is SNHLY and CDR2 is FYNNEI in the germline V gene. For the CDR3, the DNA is TGTGCCAGCTCTGGGACGGCTGCTAGCACAGATACGCAGTATTTT. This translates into CASSGTAASTDTQYF.

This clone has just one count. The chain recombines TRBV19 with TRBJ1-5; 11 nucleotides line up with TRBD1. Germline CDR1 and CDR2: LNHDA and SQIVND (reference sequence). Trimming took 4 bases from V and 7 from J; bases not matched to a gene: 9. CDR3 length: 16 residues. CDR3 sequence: CASSRTDRGRVQPQHF. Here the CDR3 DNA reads TGTGCCAGTAGTAGAACGGACAGGGGGCGCGTCCAGCCCCAGCATTTT.

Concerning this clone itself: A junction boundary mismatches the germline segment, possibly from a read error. The CDR3 DNA reads as TGTGCCAGCAGCCAAGATAGAATAGCTTATGCCTACACCTTC. This encodes CASSQDRIAYAYTF. The genes are TRBV3-1 (or the pseudogene TRBV3-2) and TRBJ1-2; D not resolved. Per germline, CDR1 LGHDT and CDR2 YNNKEL (reference sequence). The CDR3 length is 14 residues.